The 6 T cell receptor beta chains below were found in one sample sequenced in a study of T cell repertoires in cytomegalovirus infection. Their antigens are not known. TCRdb processed the reads anew with MiXCR; each CDR3 protein has one entry. The data show about 480,000 distinct CDR3 sequences, with 30% to 35% seen just once and under 20% held by the top ten. Material: cultured PBMCs, obtained from culture after CMV antigen stimulation. Receptors originate from a human donor in good health (CMV status not recorded). Some clones in this sample may be carry-over from other donors' samples.

This clonotype was observed a few times. V is TRBV30 and J is TRBJ2-5; TRBD2 is a possible D gene (6 bases). V lost 5 bases, J lost 2 bases, and 18 bases lay in between. This CDR3 has 15 residues. Germline V gene sequence: CDR1 GTSNPN, CDR2 SVGIG (reference sequence). The CDR3, as DNA: TGTGCCTGGCGGACGGAGGGACGGGGACAAGAGACCCAGTACTTC. Its translation is CAWRTEGRGQETQYF.

The table lists this clonotype with many counts. The chain links TRBV7-2 to TRBJ1-6; the D is unclear. Trimming took 3 bases from V and 7 from J, leaving 4 bases between them. This CDR3 spans 12 amino acids. Germline V gives CDR1 SGHTA, CDR2 FQGNSA. CDR3 region: CASSFRNSPLHF. DNA for the CDR3: TGTGCCAGCAGCTTTCGGAATTCACCCCTCCACTTT.

The CDR3 loop is CASSYIRNMNTEAFF. The DNA of the CDR3 is TGTGCCAGCAGTTACATCCGGAACATGAACACTGAAGCTTTCTTT. The chain uses TRBV6-2 or TRBV6-3 and TRBJ1-1; no definite D call. The length of the CDR3 is 15 residues. V gave up 2 bases and J gave up 0 bases, with 10 bases separating them. Germline V gene lookup returns CDR1 MNHEY and CDR2 SVGEGT.

CDR3 in amino acids: CASSRTGGGTGELFF. The CDR3 DNA follows: TGTGCCAGCAGTAGGACAGGGGGGGGGACCGGGGAGCTGTTTTTT. This rearrangement joins TRBV6-1 to TRBJ2-2; 10 nucleotides agree with TRBD1. The V gene's germline CDR1 is MNHNS and CDR2 SASEGT. With V trimmed by 5 bases and J by 5 bases, 5 bases remained unmatched. CDR3 length: 15 residues.

This clonotype was counted only a few times. This chain links TRBV30 with TRBJ2-5; D unclear. The V gene lost 0 bases and the J gene lost 4 bases, with 15 bases spanning the gap. Germline assignment: CDR1 GTSNPN and CDR2 SVGIG (reference sequence). The CDR3 has 15 residues. CDR3 DNA sequence: TGTGCCTGGAGTGTGGTGCGTTCTCCTGGAGAGACCCAGTACTTC. Translation gives CAWSVVRSPGETQYF.

This clonotype was observed a handful of times. The rearrangement joins TRBV7-2 to TRBJ2-3, with unresolved D. The germline V and J ends were trimmed by 3 bases and 1 base, with 11 bases remaining between them. The CDR3 contains 15 residues. The germline V gene encodes CDR1 SGHTA and CDR2 FQGNSA. Here the CDR3 reads CASSFFSAGTDTQYF. As DNA, the CDR3 is TGTGCCAGCAGCTTTTTTTCGGCGGGCACAGATACGCAGTATTTT.